Listed here are 19 T cell receptor beta chains from one sample, sequenced in a study of esophageal squamous cell carcinoma under preoperative chemotherapy. MiXCR, applied by TCRdb to the PCR reads, yields one record per CDR3 protein. This table has about 32,000 distinct CDR3 sequences, approximately 55% appearing once. Time point indicated: after preoperative PTX-NDP chemotherapy. This specimen was acquired from a patient given preoperative chemotherapy. The receptors come from a human donor with esophageal squamous cell carcinoma. The donor label of this sample is uncertain.

A note on this clonotype: A junction boundary mismatches the germline segment, possibly from a read error. The genes are TRBV7-6 and TRBJ2-3, with D tentatively TRBD1 (5 bases). Germline V lookup: CDR1 SGHVS, CDR2 FNYEAQ. The CDR3 covers 16 residues. The CDR3 DNA sequence: TGTGCCAGCAGCGGTTTTAGGGGCGGTGTCCAAGATACCCAGTATTTC. Amino acids: CASSGFRGGVQDTQYF.

The chain uses TRBV11-1 and TRBJ2-5, with 14 bases aligning to TRBD2. J gave up 12 bases and V 5 bases, and 5 bases lay outside the gene matches. The CDR3 contains 13 residues. Germline values: CDR1 SGHAT, CDR2 FQDESV (reference sequence). DNA for the CDR3: TGTGCCAGCAGCCTTGGGACTAGCGGGAGCGAGTACTTC. Translating gives CASSLGTSGSEYF. Full variable domain (outside the CDR3, taken from reference TRBV11-1 and TRBJ2-5): EAEVAQSPRYKITEKSQAVAFWCDPISGHATLYWYRQILGQGPELLVQFQDESVVDDSQLPKDRFSAERLKGVDSTLKIQPAELGDSAMYLCASSLGTSGSEYFGPGTRLLVL.

The rearrangement uses TRBV28 and TRBJ2-4; no clear D. Germline V gene sequence: CDR1 MDHEN, CDR2 SYDVKM. Trimming cost V 9 bases and J 6 bases, with 15 bases left between them. The CDR3 consists of 13 residues. The CDR3 coding sequence is TGTGCCAGTTCCTCCGGTTCGGGAAACATTCAGTACTTC. As protein: CASSSGSGNIQYF. Based on the CDR3 plus reference TRBV28 and TRBJ2-4, the full variable domain is DVKVTQSSRYLVKRTGEKVFLECVQDMDHENMFWYRQDPGLGLRLIYFSYDVKMKEKGDIPEGYSVSREKKERFSLILESASTNQTSMYLCASSSGSGNIQYFGAGTRLSVL.

This clonotype was counted many times. The chain combines TRBV4-2 with TRBJ2-5; TRBD1 or TRBD2 may be the D gene (5 bases each). Germline values: CDR1 LGHNA, CDR2 YNFKEQ. This CDR3 spans 16 amino acids. The germline V and J ends were trimmed by 0 bases and 5 bases, with 16 bases remaining between them. The CDR3 bases are TGTGCCAGCAGCCAAGATCCGGGGCTAGATTGGGAGACCCAGTACTTC. It codes for CASSQDPGLDWETQYF.

By sample share, this clonotype is medium-sized. This sequence joins TRBV7-2 and TRBJ2-5; the D gene is possibly TRBD1 (5 bases). V shed 3 bases and J shed 5 bases, with 10 bases lying between them. This CDR3 is 13 amino acids long. Germline lookup yields CDR1 SGHTA and CDR2 FQGNSA. The CDR3 DNA reads TGTGCCAGCAGCTTGTGGGGCCAGGAGACCCAGTACTTC. Translating it yields CASSLWGQETQYF. Looking up the rest from reference TRBV7-2 and TRBJ2-5 gives the full variable domain: GAGVSQSPSNKVTEKGKDVELRCDPISGHTALYWYRQSLGQGLEFLIYFQGNSAPDKSGLPSDRFSAERTGGSVSTLTIQRTQQEDSAVYLCASSLWGQETQYFGPGTRLLVL.

V and J are TRBV4-2 and TRBJ2-1, with a possible D match to TRBD2 (7 bases). The DNA end is a closer match to TRBJ2-7, so the J assignment may be wrong. Germline assignment: CDR1 LGHNA and CDR2 YNFKEQ. The CDR3 consists of 17 residues. The CDR3 region is CASSQDGGDTAYNEQYF. CDR3 DNA sequence: TGTGCCAGCAGCCAAGATGGGGGGGACACTGCCTACAATGAGCAGTACTTC.

The chain couples TRBV7-2 to TRBJ2-3, with 8 bases identical to TRBD2. J was trimmed by 2 bases and V by 7 bases; bases with no gene match: 5. Looked up from germline, CDR1 is SGHTA and CDR2 is FQGNSA. The CDR3 contains 14 residues. The CDR3 protein is CASTSGSPTDTQYF. In DNA, the CDR3 is TGTGCCAGCACCAGCGGGAGCCCCACAGATACGCAGTATTTT.

CDR3 in DNA: TGTGCCAGCAGATCTATCCCAGACACCGGGAAGCAGTATTTT. Its translation is CASRSIPDTGKQYF. The chain joins TRBV7-2 to TRBJ2-3, with D perhaps matching TRBD2 (5 bases). CDR3 length: 14 amino acids. Per germline, CDR1 SGHTA and CDR2 FQGNSA. Trimming shortened V by 6 bases and J by 11 bases, and 21 bases separated the two germline ends.

Concerning this clonotype itself: At one end the junction does not follow the germline gene, possibly because of a read error. This sequence joins TRBV7-2 and TRBJ2-4; tentatively, D is TRBD1 (5 bases). Germline loops: CDR1 SGHTA, CDR2 FQGNSA. This CDR3 contains 16 residues. CDR3 sequence reads: CASSLEGVGATNTQYF. The CDR3 DNA is TGTGCCAGCAGCTTAGAAGGGGTGGGCGCCACAAACACGCAGTATTTC. Filled out from reference TRBV7-2 and TRBJ2-4, the complete variable domain reads GAGVSQSPSNKVTEKGKDVELRCDPISGHTALYWYRQSLGQGLEFLIYFQGNSAPDKSGLPSDRFSAERTGGSVSTLTIQRTQQEDSAVYLCASSLEGVGATNTQYFGAGTRLSVL.

This clonotype was counted ten times or more. The rearrangement links TRBV12-3 or TRBV12-4 to TRBJ2-1; possible D gene TRBD1, 5 bases. V was shortened by 6 bases and J by 2 bases, with 14 bases between the two germline ends. The CDR3 runs to 15 residues. This CDR3 is CASSIGQGAYNEQFF. The CDR3 DNA reads TGTGCCAGCAGCATCGGACAAGGGGCCTACAATGAGCAGTTCTTC.

This clonotype was counted only a few times. This chain connects TRBV4-3 to TRBJ1-2, with D possibly TRBD1 on 6 matching bases. The CDR3 loop spans 15 amino acids. The V and J ends lost 3 bases and 5 bases respectively, with 16 bases between them. CDR1 LGHNA and CDR2 YSLEER come from the germline V gene. CDR3 nucleotides: TGCGCCAGCAGCCACTACCGGGCAGGGGCTTATGGCTACACCTTC. Protein sequence: CASSHYRAGAYGYTF.

The rearrangement uses TRBV7-9 and TRBJ2-1; 7 nucleotides align to TRBD2. The junction had 12 bases not matched to a gene; V was cut back by 6 bases and J by 7 bases. Germline V gene lookup returns CDR1 SEHNR and CDR2 FQNEAQ (reference sequence). The CDR3 consists of 15 residues. Here the CDR3 DNA reads TGTGCCAGCAGGATGTCGGCGGGAGTCGGGAATGAGCAGTTCTTC. This codes for CASRMSAGVGNEQFF.

This clonotype occurred a few times. The chain has TRBV7-2 and TRBJ2-3; 10 nucleotides align to TRBD2. The CDR3 runs 17 residues. The V and J ends lost 1 base and 5 bases, in that order; junction bases with no gene match: 9. The germline gives CDR1 SGHTA, CDR2 FQGNSA. CDR3 in amino acids: CASSLGWSSGSGDTQYF. CDR3 nucleotides: TGTGCCAGCAGCTTAGGTTGGTCTAGCGGGAGCGGAGATACGCAGTATTTT.

In its sample, this clonotype was seen many times. The CDR3 protein is CASGGQAYTDTQYF. The CDR3 DNA sequence: TGTGCTAGTGGAGGACAGGCGTACACAGATACGCAGTATTTT. This sequence joins TRBV12-5 and TRBJ2-3, with TRBD1 matching over 7 bases. The CDR3 extends over 14 amino acids. Germline CDR1 and CDR2: LGHNT and FRNRAP. Unmatched junction bases numbered 5, after V lost 6 bases and J lost 2 bases.

The CDR3 nucleotides read TGTGCCAGCTACTCCTGGAACACCGGGGAGCTGTTTTTT. It encodes CASYSWNTGELFF. The gene calls are TRBV12-3 or TRBV12-4 and TRBJ2-2; no reliable D call. The CDR3 extends over 13 amino acids. Trimming cost V 8 bases and J 1 base, with 8 bases left between them.

As regards this clonotype: The junction differs from germline at one of its ends, possibly a read error. J is TRBJ2-3 and V is TRBV7-2, with D perhaps matching TRBD1 or TRBD2 (5 bases each). Germline V gene sequence: CDR1 SGHTA, CDR2 FQGNSA. The CDR3 has 15 amino acids. The CDR3 DNA follows: TGTGCCAGCAGCAAAACACGGGGCTACCAAGATACGCAGTACTTT. Translating it yields CASSKTRGYQDTQYF.

The chain employs TRBV6-5 and TRBJ2-5; D remains ambiguous. There are 13 residues in the CDR3. Looked up from germline, CDR1 is MNHEY and CDR2 is SVGAGI. Trimming took 2 bases from V and 5 from J, leaving 9 bases between them. CDR3 in amino acids: CASSYDTLETQYF. CDR3 coding DNA: TGTGCCAGCAGTTACGACACTCTCGAGACCCAGTACTTC.

The table lists this clonotype with many counts. The V call is TRBV12-5, the J call TRBJ2-6; D call uncertain. This CDR3 region has 13 residues. V lost 6 bases, J lost 1 base, and 4 bases lay in between. Germline V gene lookup returns CDR1 LGHNT and CDR2 FRNRAP. DNA for the CDR3: TGTGCTAGTGGGGTATCTGGGGCCAACGTCCTGACTTTC. Its protein is CASGVSGANVLTF.

The gene calls are TRBV7-2 and TRBJ2-7; D is perhaps TRBD2 (6 bases). Germline V gene data show CDR1 as SGHTA and CDR2 as FQGNSA. V dropped 1 base and J dropped 3 bases, with 19 bases sitting between them. This CDR3 spans 17 amino acids. The CDR3 DNA reads TGTGCCAGCAGCTTAGTGTTGGGGGGACCTCTGATCTACGAGCAGTACTTC. This translates into CASSLVLGGPLIYEQYF.